This T cell receptor beta chain appears in the sequencing data of a study of identical twins. Study-wide points: A lower insertion count was a feature of abundant cord blood beta clonotypes, with no such feature in memory repertoires.

A universal primer site arose from template switching, and cDNA bore unique molecular identifiers. TCRdb redid the calling of the 5' RACE reads with MiXCR, one entry per CDR3 protein. The sample contains 700,000 or so distinct CDR3 sequences, over 8.5% of which appear only once. Points on this clonotype: What it binds is not known.

These sequences were also reported in another study, on yellow fever vaccine responses in identical twins.

The receptor was isolated from a woman under 30 in good health. The sequenced sample was PBMCs.

The CDR3 protein is CAISSGTDPYNEQFF. CDR3 nucleotides: TGTGCCATCAGTTCCGGGACAGATCCCTACAATGAGCAGTTCTTC. The chain recombines TRBV10-3 with TRBJ2-1, with 7 nucleotides matching TRBD1. The V and J ends lost 5 bases and 2 bases, in that order; junction bases with no gene match: 6. The CDR3 runs to 15 residues. Germline V gene data show CDR1 as ENHRY and CDR2 as SYGVKD.